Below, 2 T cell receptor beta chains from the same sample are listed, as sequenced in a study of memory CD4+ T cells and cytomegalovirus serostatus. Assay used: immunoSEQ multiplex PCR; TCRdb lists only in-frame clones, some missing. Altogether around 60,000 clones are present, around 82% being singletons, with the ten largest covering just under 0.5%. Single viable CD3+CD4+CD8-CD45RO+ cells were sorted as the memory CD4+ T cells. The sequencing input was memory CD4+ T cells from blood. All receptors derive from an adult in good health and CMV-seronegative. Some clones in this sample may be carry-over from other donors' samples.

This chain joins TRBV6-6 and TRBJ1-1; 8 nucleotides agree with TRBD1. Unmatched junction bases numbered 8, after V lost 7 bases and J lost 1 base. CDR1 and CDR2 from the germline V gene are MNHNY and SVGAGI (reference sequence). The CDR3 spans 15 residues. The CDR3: CASTSRGQGNTEAFF. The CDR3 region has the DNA TGTGCCAGCACTTCCAGGGGGCAGGGGAACACTGAAGCTTTCTTT.

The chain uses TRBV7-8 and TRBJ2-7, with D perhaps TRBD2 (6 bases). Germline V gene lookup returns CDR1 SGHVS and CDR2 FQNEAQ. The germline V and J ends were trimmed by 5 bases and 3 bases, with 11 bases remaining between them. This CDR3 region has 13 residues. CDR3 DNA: TGTGCCAGCAGCGTTAGCGGAAGCTACGAGCAGTACTTC. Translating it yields CASSVSGSYEQYF.